This TCR beta chain was captured in a study of Ad26.COV2.S vaccination and SARS-CoV-2 variants. Turning to the study itself: In the study, Ad26.COV2.S was injected intramuscularly once, or twice 56 days apart. Study-wide findings and caveats: Greater spike-specific TCR breadth was seen in vaccine recipients than in placebo recipients. After vaccination, substantial breadth of spike-specific CD8+ and CD4+ responses was reported.

Described treatment: about 20 received Ad26.COV2.S at low or high dose, single or two shots; roughly five received placebo; per-sample allocation not given. The study sampled participants on day 63 after the first vaccine or placebo injection. Within Boston, the person who donated was an adult of 18-55 years. This clone was observed many times. Its antigen is as yet unknown. Trimming pared 8 bases from V and 4 bases from J, leaving 18 bases between. From germline, CDR1 is SGHTA and CDR2 FQGNSA. CDR3 size: 14 residues. The method was immunoSEQ multiplex PCR; TCRdb's version includes in-frame clones alone and lacks a portion of them. The sample shows approximately 420,000 clones, over 75% of them seen only once.

The receptor was isolated from a person aged 18 to 65 who received the Ad26.COV2.S COVID-19 vaccine or a placebo. The V gene is TRBV7-2, the J gene TRBJ2-7; D unclear. Sequencing used peripheral blood, obtained in a trial of Ad26.COV2.S vaccine versus placebo. CDR3 amino acids: CASSPDGSAYEQYF. The CDR3 DNA reads as TGTGCCAGCTCTCCGGACGGCAGCGCTTACGAGCAGTACTTC.